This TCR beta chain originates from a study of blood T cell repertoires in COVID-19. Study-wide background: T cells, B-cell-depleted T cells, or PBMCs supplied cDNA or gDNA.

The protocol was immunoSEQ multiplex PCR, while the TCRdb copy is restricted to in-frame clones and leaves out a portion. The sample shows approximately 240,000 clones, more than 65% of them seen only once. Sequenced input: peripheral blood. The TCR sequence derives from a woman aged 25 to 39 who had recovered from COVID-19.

The CDR3 region is CSGPGSNTGELFF. In DNA form, the CDR3 reads TGCAGCGGTCCAGGGTCGAACACCGGGGAGCTGTTTTTT. V and J are TRBV29-1 and TRBJ2-2, with D perhaps TRBD1 (5 bases). Germline V gene lookup returns CDR1 SQVTM and CDR2 ANQGSEA. V lost 7 bases to trimming and J lost 0 bases, with 9 bases between them. The CDR3 extends over 13 amino acids.